The source of this T cell receptor beta chain is a study of blood T cell repertoires in COVID-19. Study context: Sample material is recorded as cDNA or gDNA derived from T cells, B-cell-depleted T cells, or PBMCs.

As originally analysed: Estimation of nucleated cell counts was performed using reference gene primer amplification. Clones were read by immunoSEQ multiplex PCR, and TCRdb kept only the in-frame ones, dropping some. D and trimming come from the DNA, and the V and J calls and clone size come from that table. Here the sample spans around 150,000 clones, 75% to 80% being singletons. This clone showed up just once. The participants were between about 18 and 89 years old and came from roughly 25 US areas. This TCR derives from a woman in her fifties or sixties who had recovered from COVID-19. The specimen sequenced was PBMCs or T cells enriched from blood (not recorded which).

For the CDR3, the DNA is TGCGCCAGCAGTGTGCAGGCCTCAGCCAAAAACATTCAGTACTTC. As protein: CASSVQASAKNIQYF. This rearrangement joins TRBV10-2 to TRBJ2-4; D not certain. The CDR3 covers 15 residues. V gave up 4 bases and J gave up 0 bases, with 10 bases separating them. Germline V gives CDR1 WSHSY, CDR2 SAAADI.